This T cell receptor (beta chain) is drawn from a study of shared clonotypes between healthy human individuals. Background on the study: Donors had three CD4 naive, three CD4 memory, two CD8 naive and one CD8 memory plate apiece.

Positively selected for CCR7, the CD45RO-negative cells used as naive CD8 cells excluded terminally differentiated effector memory CD45RA+ cells. The CDR3 is 14 residues long. Trimming stripped 4 bases from V and 8 bases from J, with 17 bases between. The germline gives CDR1 MDHEN, CDR2 SYDVKM. The protocol was immunoSEQ multiplex PCR, while the TCRdb copy is restricted to in-frame clones and leaves out a portion. The sample includes roughly 2 million clones, around 96% of them seen just once. This chain uses TRBV28 with TRBJ1-2; a weak D match, TRBD1 (5 bases). Sequenced input: naive CD8+ T cells sorted from blood. The sequence came from a man between 18 and 35 years old in good health. CDR3 bases: TGTGCCAGCAGTTCGGCAGGGTGGGTTGAGGGCTACACCTTC. Protein product: CASSSAGWVEGYTF.